Listed below are T cell receptor beta chains from one sample, sequenced in a study of cytomegalovirus exposure and HLA in healthy donors. The protocol was immunoSEQ multiplex PCR, while the TCRdb copy is restricted to in-frame clones and leaves out a portion. Of more than 80,000 clones listed, approximately 89% are singletons. Sequencing was carried out using PBMCs. These receptors all come from a young man in good health and CMV-seropositive. The CDR3 runs from the conserved cysteine through the conserved F or W. The D gene is left open where the match is weak. Size is stated for part of the rows, as once, few or many counts, or as a class when the clone is expanded.

TRBD2 once TRBJ2-1 TRBV2 TGTGCCAGCAGTCTGGCTAGCGGTATAGATGAGCAGTTCTTC CASSLASGIDEQFF
- - TRBJ1-1 TRBV9 TGTGCCAGCAGCGTAGGTGCAGGGCGATTGAACACTGAAGCTTTCTTT CASSVGAGRLNTEAFF
- - TRBJ2-6 TRBV6-5 TGTGCCAGCAGACAGTACTTCTCTGGGGCCAACGTCCTGACTTTC CASRQYFSGANVLTF
- - TRBJ1-2 TRBV5-5 TGTGCCAGCAGCTTGGCACAGCTTTCGCCCTATGGCTACACCTTC CASSLAQLSPYGYTF
TRBD1 - TRBJ1-5 TRBV30 TGTGCCTGGAGTGCCGGACAGGGTGTTCAGCCCCAGCATTTT CAWSAGQGVQPQHF
TRBD2 - TRBJ2-6 TRBV28 TGTGCCAGCAGTTCCCCGGGGGGGGGCGACTCTGGGGCCAACGTCCTGACTTTC CASSSPGGGDSGANVLTF
- - TRBJ2-1 TRBV11-2 TGTGCCAGCAGTTCAGGGCGGGGATACGAGCAGTTCTTC CASSSGRGYEQFF
TRBD2 - TRBJ2-7 TRBV29-1 TGCAGCGGAAGACTAGCGGGAGACGAGCAGTACTTC CSGRLAGDEQYF
- - TRBJ2-1 TRBV6-1 TGTGCCAGCAGTGAGGGGGGAACAACCTACAATGAGCAGTTCTTC CASSEGGTTYNEQFF
- - TRBJ2-7 TRBV5-1 TGCGCCAGCAGCTCAGGGGACTCCTACGAGCAGTACTTC CASSSGDSYEQYF
TRBD2 - TRBJ2-2 TRBV10-3 TGTGCCATCAGACCGGGACTAGCGGGAGGAATGAACACCGGGGAGCTGTTTTTT CAIRPGLAGGMNTGELFF
TRBD2 once TRBJ2-1 TRBV2 TGTGCCAGCAGGGGCGGGAGGGCCCGGTCGTCGGACAATGAGCAGTTCTTC CASRGGRARSSDNEQFF
- - TRBJ2-3 TRBV7-7 TGTGCTAGCAGCTCAGGGAGGTGGACAGATACGCAGTATTTT CASSSGRWTDTQYF
- - TRBJ1-5 TRBV6-5 TGTGCCAGCAGTTATGGTTCCGGTCAGCCCCAGCATTTT CASSYGSGQPQHF
- - TRBJ2-6 TRBV7-8 TGTGCCAGCAGCTTTTTCACGAGCTCTGGGGCCAACGTCCTGACTTTC CASSFFTSSGANVLTF
- - TRBJ2-1 TRBV7-9 TGTGCCAGCAGCTTCTTACCCCGGGACAAGGTCAATGAGCAGTTCTTC CASSFLPRDKVNEQFF
- - TRBJ1-5 TRBV4-1 TGCGCCAGCAGCCAAGGAGGTCAGCCCCAGCATTTT CASSQGGQPQHF
TRBD2 - TRBJ2-1 TRBV5-1 TGCGCCAGCAGCTTGTTTTCGACTAGCGGGGCTTACAATGAGCAGTTCTTC CASSLFSTSGAYNEQFF
- - TRBJ2-1 TRBV5-5 TGTGCCAGCAGCTTGGACCCCGGGACTCACAATGAGCAGTTCTTC CASSLDPGTHNEQFF
TRBD1 - TRBJ2-7 TRBV10-3 TGTGCCATCAATCCGGGACAGGGGGGTGGAAACCACGAGCAGTACTTC CAINPGQGGGNHEQYF
- - TRBJ2-1 TRBV23-1 TGCGCACCTCAGCTTCTAGGTGAGCAGTTCTTC CAPQLLGEQFF
TRBD1 - TRBJ2-3 TRBV2 TGTGCCAGCAAGTGGGGACAGGGCGCAGATACGCAGTATTTT CASKWGQGADTQYF
- - TRBJ2-3 TRBV5-4 TGTGCCAGCAGCTTGCAGGGGGGATCCCGCACAGATACGCAGTATTTT CASSLQGGSRTDTQYF
- - TRBJ2-5 TRBV5-4 TGTGCCAGCAGCGGTGGAGGGAGACAGGGCTTCCAAGAGACCCAGTACTTC CASSGGGRQGFQETQYF
- - TRBJ2-3 TRBV5-4 TGTGCCAGCAGCATTAGTAGCGGAAGCACAGATACGCAGTATTTT CASSISSGSTDTQYF
TRBD1 - TRBJ2-5 TRBV11-1 TGTGCCAGCAGCCGTTCTGGACAGGGGGGAGAGACCCAGTACTTC CASSRSGQGGETQYF
- - TRBJ1-3 TRBV4-1 TGCGCCAGCAGCCCCCTTCCCGGACAGAGCTCTGGAAACACCATATATTTT CASSPLPGQSSGNTIYF
- - TRBJ2-5 TRBV28 TGTGCCAGCAGTACTAGGCTAAGTATTTCGGAGACCCAGTACTTC CASSTRLSISETQYF
- - TRBJ1-1 TRBV7-9 TGTGCCAGCAGCCCACAGGTAAACACTGAAGCTTTCTTT CASSPQVNTEAFF
- - TRBJ1-1 TRBV5-1 TGCGCCAGCAGCTTGGACCCGAGCGGGGACACTGAAGCTTTCTTT CASSLDPSGDTEAFF
- - TRBJ2-3 TRBV5-1 TGCGCCAGCAGCTTGTCCGGGGGTGAATACACAGATACGCAGTATTTT CASSLSGGEYTDTQYF
TRBD1 - TRBJ1-2 TRBV2 TGTGCCAGCAGCTCAGGTTCGGGACAGGCGGACTATGGCTACACCTTC CASSSGSGQADYGYTF
- - TRBJ1-2 TRBV5-1 TGCGCCAGCAGCTTGGCGCAGGGGTTGGGTCACTATGGCTACACCTTC CASSLAQGLGHYGYTF
TRBD1 - TRBJ2-2 TRBV6-1 TGTGCCAGCAAAAACAGGGGGGACACCGGGGAGCTGTTTTTT CASKNRGDTGELFF
TRBD2 - TRBJ2-3 TRBV5-4 TGTGCCAGCAGCCCCGATGGCGGGAGTAGCACAGATACGCAGTATTTT CASSPDGGSSTDTQYF
- - TRBJ2-6 TRBV29-1 TGCAGCGTTTATAAATCTGGGGCCAACGTCCTGACTTTC CSVYKSGANVLTF
TRBD1 - TRBJ1-4 TRBV27 TGTGCCAGCAGTTTGACAGGGGTTGGTGAAAAACTGTTTTTT CASSLTGVGEKLFF
TRBD1 - TRBJ2-1 TRBV4-1 TGCGCCAGCAGCCGGCCGGGACAGGGCTATGAGCAGTTCTTC CASSRPGQGYEQFF
- - TRBJ2-5 TRBV2 TGTGCCACCCAATCGGAGGTCTATTCGTCGGGAGAGACCCAGTACTTC CATQSEVYSSGETQYF
- - TRBJ2-5 TRBV21-1 TGTGCCAGCAGCAAAGCTAAGGACAGTCGGGAGACCCAGTACTTC CASSKAKDSRETQYF
TRBD2 - TRBJ2-6 TRBV27 TGTGCCAGCAGCAAAGCGGGACTAGCGAGCTCTGGGGCCAACGTCCTGACTTTC CASSKAGLASSGANVLTF
- - TRBJ1-1 TRBV27 TGTGCCAGCAGTTTAGAAGGGGTCGGAACCATGAACACTGAAGCTTTCTTT CASSLEGVGTMNTEAFF
TRBD2 - TRBJ2-1 TRBV27 TGTGCCAGCAGTTTATTTCCCGGGAGGGAATACAATGAGCAGTTCTTC CASSLFPGREYNEQFF
TRBD1 - TRBJ1-4 TRBV28 TGTGCCAGCAGAAGAGAGGGGACAGGTCATGAAAAACTGTTTTTT CASRREGTGHEKLFF
- - TRBJ1-2 TRBV5-4 TGTGCCAGCAGCTTGGGGGCAGGGGTAGATTATGGCTACACCTTC CASSLGAGVDYGYTF
TRBD1 few TRBJ2-7 TRBV6-1 TGTGCCAGCAGTGAAGCGCTACAGGGGGCCAACTACGAGCAGTACTTC CASSEALQGANYEQYF
- - TRBJ2-1 TRBV27 TGTGCCAGCCGCCCCTGGCGCGGTGAGCAGTTCTTC CASRPWRGEQFF
TRBD1 - TRBJ1-1 TRBV4-2 TGTGCCAGCAGCCAAGCCGGGACAGGGGGTCGAGACACTGAAGCTTTCTTT CASSQAGTGGRDTEAFF
TRBD2 - TRBJ2-3 TRBV18 TGTGCCAGCTCTCGTCGGACTAGCGGGAGAGTCATCACAGATACGCAGTATTTT CASSRRTSGRVITDTQYF
TRBD1 - TRBJ1-2 TRBV9 TGTGCCAGCAGCCGGGACAGGGACTACTATGGCTACACCTTC CASSRDRDYYGYTF
TRBD1 - TRBJ1-5 TRBV30 TGTGCCTGGAGTCGCGGACAGGGAGGTCAGCCCCAGCATTTT CAWSRGQGGQPQHF
- - TRBJ2-4 TRBV18 TGTGCCAGCTCATCCGGACAGTTAGCCAAAAACATTCAGTACTTC CASSSGQLAKNIQYF
TRBD2 - TRBJ2-6 TRBV9 TGTGCCAGCAGCGTGCACGGAGCGGGAAGCTCTGGGGCCAACGTCCTGACTTTC CASSVHGAGSSGANVLTF
TRBD2 few TRBJ2-5 TRBV4-1 TGCGCCAGCAGCCCGGGATGGCGGGAGGACAACCAAGAGACCCAGTACTTC CASSPGWREDNQETQYF